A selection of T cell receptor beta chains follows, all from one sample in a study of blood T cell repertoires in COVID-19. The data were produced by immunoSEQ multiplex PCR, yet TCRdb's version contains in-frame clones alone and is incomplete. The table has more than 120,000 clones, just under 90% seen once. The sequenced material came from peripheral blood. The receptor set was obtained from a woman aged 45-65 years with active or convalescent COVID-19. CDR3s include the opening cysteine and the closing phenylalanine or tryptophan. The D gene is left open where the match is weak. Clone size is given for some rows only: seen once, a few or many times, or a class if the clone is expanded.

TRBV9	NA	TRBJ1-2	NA	TGTGCCAGCAGCGTAGAGGCAGGCATAAGACACGGCTACACCTTC	CASSVEAGIRHGYTF
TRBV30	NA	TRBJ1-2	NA	TGTGCCTGGAGTAGACAGGAAAACTATGGCTACACCTTC	CAWSRQENYGYTF
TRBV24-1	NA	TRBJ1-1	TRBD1	TGTGCCCGAGAACACGACAGGGGTTGGGCTGAAGCTTTCTTT	CAREHDRGWAEAFF
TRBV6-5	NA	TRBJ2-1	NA	TGTGCCAGCAGTTACTCGGGGGCGGGCGAATACAATGAGCAGTTCTTC	CASSYSGAGEYNEQFF
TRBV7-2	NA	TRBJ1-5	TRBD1	TGTGCCAGCAGCCCCACCCGGACAGGTCAGCCCCAGCATTTT	CASSPTRTGQPQHF
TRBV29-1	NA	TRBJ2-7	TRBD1	TGCAGCGCCCGAGGGACAGGGGGTTACTACGAGCAGTACTTC	CSARGTGGYYEQYF
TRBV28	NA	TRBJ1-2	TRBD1	TGTGCCAGCAGTATACAGGGGGCAGGCTATGGCTACACCTTC	CASSIQGAGYGYTF
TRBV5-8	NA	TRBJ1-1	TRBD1	TGTGCCAGCAGCTTGGGTTCAAAGGGGGCGAACACTGAAGCTTTCTTT	CASSLGSKGANTEAFF
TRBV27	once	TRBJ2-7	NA	TGTGCCAGCAGTTTAGGGGCTAGTAACGAGCAGTACTTC	CASSLGASNEQYF
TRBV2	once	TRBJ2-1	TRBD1	TGTGCCAGCAGCGATGCGGAGATCGGGACAGGGAACAATGAGCAGTTCTTC	CASSDAEIGTGNNEQFF
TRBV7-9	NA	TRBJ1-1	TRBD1	TGTGCCAGCAGCCAACAGGGGGGGATGAACACTGAAGCTTTCTTT	CASSQQGGMNTEAFF